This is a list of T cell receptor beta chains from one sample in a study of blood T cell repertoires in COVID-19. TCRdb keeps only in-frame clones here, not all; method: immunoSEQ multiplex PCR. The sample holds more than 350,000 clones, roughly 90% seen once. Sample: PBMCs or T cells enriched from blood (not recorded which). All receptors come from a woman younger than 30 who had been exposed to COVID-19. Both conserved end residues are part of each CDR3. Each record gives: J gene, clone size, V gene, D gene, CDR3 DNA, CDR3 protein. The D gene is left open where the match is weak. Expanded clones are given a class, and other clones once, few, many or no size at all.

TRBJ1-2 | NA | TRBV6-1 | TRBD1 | TGTGCCAGCAGTGGAGGACAGGTTGATTTCGGCTATGGCTACACCTTC | CASSGGQVDFGYGYTF
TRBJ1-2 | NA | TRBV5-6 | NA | TGTGCCAGCAGACCCGGGACTTATGGCTACACCTTC | CASRPGTYGYTF
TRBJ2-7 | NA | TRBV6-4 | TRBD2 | TGTGCCAGCAGTGACACGGCGGGGGGCTCCTACGAGCAGTACTTC | CASSDTAGGSYEQYF
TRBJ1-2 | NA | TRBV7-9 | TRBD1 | TGTGCCAGCAGCTTTAGACAGGGGGCGGTCGATGGCTACACCTTC | CASSFRQGAVDGYTF
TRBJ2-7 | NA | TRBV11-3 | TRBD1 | TGTGCCAGCAGCCCGGGACAGGGTGGATCCAACGAGCAGTACTTC | CASSPGQGGSNEQYF
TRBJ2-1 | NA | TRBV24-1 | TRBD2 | TGTGCCACCAGGCCTAGCGGGAGTTCCTACAATGAGCAGTTCTTC | CATRPSGSSYNEQFF
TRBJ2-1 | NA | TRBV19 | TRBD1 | TGTGCCAGTAGTATTCTTTGGGATATTAGGGGGGGACAGGGAGGCAATGAGCAGTTCTTC | CASSILWDIRGGQGGNEQFF
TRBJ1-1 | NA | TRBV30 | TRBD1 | TGTGCCTGGTACAGGGGGCTATACACTGAAGCTTTCTTT | CAWYRGLYTEAFF
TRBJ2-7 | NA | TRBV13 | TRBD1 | TGTGCCAGCAGCTTGAGGGACAGGTCTTTCGAGCAGTACTTC | CASSLRDRSFEQYF
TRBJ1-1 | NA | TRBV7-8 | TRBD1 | TGTGCCAGCAGCTACGACAGGGGGACTGAAGCTTTCTTT | CASSYDRGTEAFF
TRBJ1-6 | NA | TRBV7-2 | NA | TGTGCCAGCGCCGGGGTTGGGTCACCCCTCCACTTT | CASAGVGSPLHF
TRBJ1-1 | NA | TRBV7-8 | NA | TGTGCCAGCAGCTTAGGGAGGTTTGCCAGACGAGACACTGAAGCTTTCTTT | CASSLGRFARRDTEAFF
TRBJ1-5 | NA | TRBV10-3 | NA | TGTGCCATCAGTGAAGTTGGGAGGGCCAGCAATCAGCCCCAGCATTTT | CAISEVGRASNQPQHF
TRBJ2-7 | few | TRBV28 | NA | TGTGCCAGCAGTTTACGCTACGAGCAGTACTTC | CASSLRYEQYF
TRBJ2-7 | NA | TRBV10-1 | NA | TGCGCCAGCAGTGAGGGGCCCCCGGGGTACGAGCAGTACTTC | CASSEGPPGYEQYF
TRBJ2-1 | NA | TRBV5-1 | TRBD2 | TGCGCCAGCAGCTTGACCTCTAGCGGGCTATCCTACAATGAGCAGTTCTTC | CASSLTSSGLSYNEQFF
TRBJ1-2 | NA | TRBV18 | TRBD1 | TGTGCCAGCTCACCATTACAGGGGACGGCTGGCTACACCTTC | CASSPLQGTAGYTF
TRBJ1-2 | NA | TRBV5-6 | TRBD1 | TGTGCCAGCAGCTTGCTGGGACAGTACTATGGCTACACCTTC | CASSLLGQYYGYTF
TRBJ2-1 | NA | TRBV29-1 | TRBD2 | TGCAGCGTTGGACTAGCGCCCTACAATGAGCAGTTCTTC | CSVGLAPYNEQFF
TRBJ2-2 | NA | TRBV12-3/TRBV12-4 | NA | TGTGCCAGCAGCCCAGCGATCGGGGAGCTGTTTTTT | CASSPAIGELFF
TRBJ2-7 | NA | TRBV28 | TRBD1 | TGTGCCAGCAGTCCTGACAGGGTCTCCTACGAGCAGTACTTC | CASSPDRVSYEQYF
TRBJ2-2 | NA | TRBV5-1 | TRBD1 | TGCGCCAGCAGCTTAGAGGGGGACAGCGCCGGGGAGCTGTTTTTT | CASSLEGDSAGELFF
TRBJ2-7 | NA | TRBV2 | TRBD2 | TGTGCCAGCCTGACGACGGCGGGGGGGCGAATGGAAGAGCAGTACTTC | CASLTTAGGRMEEQYF
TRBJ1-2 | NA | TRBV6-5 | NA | TGTGCCAGCACCCGGGCGGGGTCCGTCTATGGCTACACCTTC | CASTRAGSVYGYTF
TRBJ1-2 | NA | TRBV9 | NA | TGTGCCAGCAGCCTTACTCAAGACAGAGATTTTTATGGCTACACCTTC | CASSLTQDRDFYGYTF
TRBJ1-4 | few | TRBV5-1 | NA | TGCGCCAGTAAATCTAGGCCGGGGACTAATGAAAAACTGTTTTTT | CASKSRPGTNEKLFF
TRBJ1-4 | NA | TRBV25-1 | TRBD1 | TGTGCCAGCAGTGAGGTCCCGGGACAGGGTAATGAAAAACTGTTTTTT | CASSEVPGQGNEKLFF
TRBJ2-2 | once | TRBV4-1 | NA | TGCGCCAGCAGCCAAGATCAGAACGGGGAGCTGTTTTTT | CASSQDQNGELFF
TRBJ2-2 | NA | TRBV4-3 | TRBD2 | TGCGCCAGCAGCCAGGGCTTAGCTAGCGGGGGGTACACCGGGGAGCTGTTTTTT | CASSQGLASGGYTGELFF
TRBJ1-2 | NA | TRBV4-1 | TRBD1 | TGCGCCAGCAGCCCTTCAGCCTTGGACAGGATTTATGGCTACACCTTC | CASSPSALDRIYGYTF
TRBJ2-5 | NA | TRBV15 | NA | TGTGCCACCAGCAGCTACACGGCTAGCAGGTTCCAAGAGACCCAGTACTTC | CATSSYTASRFQETQYF
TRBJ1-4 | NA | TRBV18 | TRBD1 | TGTGCCAGCTCACGGGGACAGGGGGCGACTAATGAAAAACTGTTTTTT | CASSRGQGATNEKLFF
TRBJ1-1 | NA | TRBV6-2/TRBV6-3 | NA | TGTGCCAGCACCCCTCGGGGGAGGTTGAACACTGAAGCTTTCTTT | CASTPRGRLNTEAFF
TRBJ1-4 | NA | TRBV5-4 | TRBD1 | TGTGCCAGCAGCTTGCAGGGGGGTGTGGAAAAACTGTTTTTT | CASSLQGGVEKLFF
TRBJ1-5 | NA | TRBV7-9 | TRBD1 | TGTGCCAGCAGCTTATCTCTCACAGGGGATATTAGCAATCAGCCCCAGCATTTT | CASSLSLTGDISNQPQHF
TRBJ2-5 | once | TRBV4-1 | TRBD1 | TGCGCCAGCAGCCAAGAAGGGCCGGACAGGCAAGAGACCCAGTACTTC | CASSQEGPDRQETQYF
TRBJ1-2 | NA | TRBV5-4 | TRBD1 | TGTGCCAGCAGCCGGGACAGGGGCAGGGATGGCTACACCTTC | CASSRDRGRDGYTF
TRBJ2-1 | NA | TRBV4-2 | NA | TGTGCCAGCAGCCAACGCGGGGATAATGAGCAGTTCTTC | CASSQRGDNEQFF
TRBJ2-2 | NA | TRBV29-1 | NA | TGCAGCCATCTTCTAGACACCGGGGAGCTGTTTTTT | CSHLLDTGELFF
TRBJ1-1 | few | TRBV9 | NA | TGTGCCAGCAGCCTAGACTTCAACACTGAAGCTTTCTTT | CASSLDFNTEAFF
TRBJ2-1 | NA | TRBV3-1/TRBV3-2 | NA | TGTGCCAGCAGCCTACAGGTGGAAGAGCAGTTCTTC | CASSLQVEEQFF
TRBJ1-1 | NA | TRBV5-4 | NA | TGTGCCAGCAGCTTGGAGGCGGGATCGAACACTGAAGCTTTCTTT | CASSLEAGSNTEAFF